The rows below give T cell receptor beta chains drawn from one sample of a study of T-cell memory formation after mild COVID-19. MiXCR was run by TCRdb on the 5' RACE reads, yielding one entry per CDR3 protein. The profile shows approximately 300,000 distinct CDR3 sequences, just under 20% of them singletons. The source material was PBMCs or a T cell subset sorted from them (not recorded which). The receptors shown here come from a man between 18 and 35 years old who had mild COVID-19 (a few samples of this study predate the infection). Cell type and time point are not known. Both conserved end residues are part of each CDR3. Each record gives: V gene, J gene, clone size, D gene, CDR3 DNA, CDR3 protein. A D gene is named only where the DNA matches it firmly. Only part of the rows carry a size: once, few, many, or a class if the clone is expanded.

>TRBV20-1|TRBJ2-1|-|TRBD2
TGCAGTGCTAGCGCCTGGACTAGCGGGGGGATCTACAATGAGCAGTTCTTC
CSASAWTSGGIYNEQFF
>TRBV13|TRBJ1-1|-|-
TGTGCCAGCAGCTTAATACTGGCAGCAGCTTTCTTT
CASSLILAAAFF
>TRBV7-9|TRBJ2-1|-|-
TGTGCCAGCAGCTTGGGGTGGGGCGAGCAGTTCTTC
CASSLGWGEQFF
>TRBV12-3/TRBV12-4|TRBJ1-5|-|-
TGTGCCAGCACGAGACAGGCTAATCAGCCCCAGCATTTT
CASTRQANQPQHF
>TRBV28|TRBJ2-3|few|-
TGTGCCAGCACCCGAGGTCCTTACACAGATACGCAGTATTTT
CASTRGPYTDTQYF
>TRBV18|TRBJ2-1|few|-
TGTGCCAGCTCACGCCTAGTCCGGCACAATGAGCAGTTCTTC
CASSRLVRHNEQFF
>TRBV6-6|TRBJ2-5|-|-
TGTGCCAGCAGTTACCCGCGATGGGTCCGGGAGACCCAGTACTTC
CASSYPRWVRETQYF
>TRBV15|TRBJ1-5|few|-
TGTGCCACCAGCAGAGATGCGGTATCCCAGCCCCAGCATTTT
CATSRDAVSQPQHF
>TRBV5-1|TRBJ1-3|-|-
TGCGCCAGCAGCTTGGAACAGGGCCGAACTGGAAACACCATATATTTT
CASSLEQGRTGNTIYF
>TRBV7-8|TRBJ2-3|-|-
TGTGCCAGCAGCCGAGCCACAGATACGCAGTATTTT
CASSRATDTQYF
>TRBV12-3/TRBV12-4|TRBJ2-4|few|-
TGTGCCAGCAGTTTAGCCATTGCTTCGGTAGCGAACATTCAGTACTTC
CASSLAIASVANIQYF
>TRBV10-3|TRBJ1-6|-|TRBD1
TGTGCCATCAGTGAGCTGGACAGGGAGGCTTCACCCCTCCACTTT
CAISELDREASPLHF
>TRBV6-5|TRBJ2-4|-|-
TGTGCCAGCAGTTTCGGACTAGCCAAAAACATTCAGTACTTC
CASSFGLAKNIQYF
>TRBV5-1|TRBJ2-2|few|-
TGCGCCAGCAGCTTCACAAGTAACACCGGGGAGCTGTTTTTT
CASSFTSNTGELFF
>TRBV28|TRBJ1-5|many|TRBD1
TGTGCCAGCAGTCCGTACAGGGGTCGGAGCTTTCATCGCAATCAGCCCCAGCATTTT
CASSPYRGRSFHRNQPQHF
>TRBV20-1|TRBJ1-1|few|-
TGCAGTGCTAGCTCATCCCGGGACACACCGAACACTGAAGCTTTCTTT
CSASSSRDTPNTEAFF
>TRBV7-2|TRBJ2-5|-|-
TGTGCCAGCAGCTTCTCGGATGGGGGGACCCAGTACTTC
CASSFSDGGTQYF
>TRBV6-2/TRBV6-3|TRBJ2-3|many|-
TGTGCCAGCGCCTCCACAGATACGCAGTATTTT
CASASTDTQYF
>TRBV5-4|TRBJ1-1|-|-
TGTGCCAGCAGCCAGCCGGGTCGCCGAACTGAAGCTTTCTTT
CASSQPGRRTEAFF
>TRBV7-9|TRBJ1-6|-|TRBD1
TGTGCCAGCAGCAACGACAGGGCTGGAAATTCACCCCTCCACTTT
CASSNDRAGNSPLHF
>TRBV7-2|TRBJ1-3|-|-
TGTGCCAGCAGCTCGCCTGACGGTAGAAACACCATATATTTT
CASSSPDGRNTIYF
>TRBV5-1|TRBJ2-1|-|-
TGCGCCAGCAGCTTGGAGACGGGGAGTGAGCAGTTCTTC
CASSLETGSEQFF
>TRBV13|TRBJ2-3|-|-
TGTGCCAGCAGCTCCCGGGACACTGTAGGGGATACGCAGTATTTT
CASSSRDTVGDTQYF
>TRBV7-8|TRBJ2-7|few|-
TGTGCCAGCAGCCTAGTCCTTGGGAGCTCCTACGAGCAGTACTTC
CASSLVLGSSYEQYF
>TRBV5-1|TRBJ2-3|few|TRBD1
TGCGCCAGCAGCGGGACAGGGGTGTCAGATACGCAGTATTTT
CASSGTGVSDTQYF
>TRBV27|TRBJ1-1|few|-
TGTGCCAGTAAGTCTCAACAAAACACTGAAGCTTTCTTT
CASKSQQNTEAFF
>TRBV7-3|TRBJ2-2|few|-
TGTGCCAGCAGCTTGACAGATGCGAACACCGGGGAGCTGTTTTTT
CASSLTDANTGELFF
>TRBV6-5|TRBJ1-2|-|TRBD1
TGTGCCAGCAGGAAGATAGGGGGCGCGAGCTATGGCTACACCTTC
CASRKIGGASYGYTF
>TRBV5-4|TRBJ1-4|-|-
TGTGCCAGCAGCTTGACAGACGGTGAAAAACTGTTTTTT
CASSLTDGEKLFF
>TRBV7-3|TRBJ1-1|few|-
TGTGCCAGCAGCCGCCGGCTGAACACTGAAGCTTTCTTT
CASSRRLNTEAFF
>TRBV15|TRBJ1-5|few|-
TGTGCCACCAGCAGAGATCTTGGCAGCAATCAGCCCCAGCATTTT
CATSRDLGSNQPQHF
>TRBV6-5|TRBJ2-1|-|-
TGTGCCAGCAACGACAGGATATCCTACAATGAGCAGTTCTTC
CASNDRISYNEQFF
>TRBV7-9|TRBJ1-2|-|-
TGTGCCAGCATCCAAAGCCCCCGGGGGGGCGGTGGCTACACCTTC
CASIQSPRGGGGYTF
>TRBV20-1|TRBJ1-1|-|TRBD1
TGCAGTGCCTTGGGACAGGGAAGGACTGAAGCTTTCTTT
CSALGQGRTEAFF
>TRBV12-3/TRBV12-4|TRBJ2-4|-|TRBD1
TGTGCCAGCAGTTTTTCAGGGGGCGTAAACATTCAGTACTTC
CASSFSGGVNIQYF
>TRBV7-3|TRBJ1-1|few|-
TGTGCCAGCAGCTCGGACCCACAGGGACTTGAAGCTTTCTTT
CASSSDPQGLEAFF
>TRBV7-9|TRBJ1-3|few|-
TGTGCCAGCAGATACGGGAGCTCTGGAAACACCATATATTTT
CASRYGSSGNTIYF
>TRBV5-1|TRBJ2-4|-|-
TGCGCCAGCACAATAGAGAATAGGGCCAAAAACATTCAGTACTTC
CASTIENRAKNIQYF
>TRBV29-1|TRBJ1-2|-|TRBD1
TGCAGCGTTAACAGGGGAGCCTATGGCTACACCTTC
CSVNRGAYGYTF
>TRBV20-1|TRBJ1-5|-|-
TGCAGTGCTTGGACTTCCTCGGGCAATCAGCCCCAGCATTTT
CSAWTSSGNQPQHF
>TRBV29-1|TRBJ1-1|-|-
TGCAGCGTTGAAAGACAGGCGAACACTGAAGCTTTCTTT
CSVERQANTEAFF
>TRBV4-1|TRBJ1-1|-|-
TGCGCCAGCAGCCAAGATGCCCTAGCAGTCGGCGGGGCATGGACTGAAGCTTTCTTT
CASSQDALAVGGAWTEAFF